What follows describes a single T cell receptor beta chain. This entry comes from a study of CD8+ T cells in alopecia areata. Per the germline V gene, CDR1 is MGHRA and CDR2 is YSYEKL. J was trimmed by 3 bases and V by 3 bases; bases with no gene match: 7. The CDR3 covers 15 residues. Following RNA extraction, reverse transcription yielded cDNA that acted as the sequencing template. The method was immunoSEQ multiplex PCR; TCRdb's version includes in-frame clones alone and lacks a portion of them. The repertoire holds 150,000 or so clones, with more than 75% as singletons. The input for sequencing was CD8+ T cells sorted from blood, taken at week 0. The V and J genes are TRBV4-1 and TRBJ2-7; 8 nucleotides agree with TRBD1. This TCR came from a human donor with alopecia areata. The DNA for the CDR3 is TGCGCCAGCAGCCATGAATCCAGGGGGCACTACGAGCAGTACTTC. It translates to CASSHESRGHYEQYF.